The rows below give T cell receptor beta chains drawn from one sample of a study of T cells after posttransplantation cyclophosphamide. Method: immunoSEQ multiplex PCR; TCRdb's copy keeps in-frame clones and lacks some. The data hold tens of thousands of clones, with about 83% observed a single time. Sequenced material: PBMCs. These receptor sequences come from a woman in her sixties with a blood cancer, CMV-positive, and with a related stem cell donor. The CDR3 runs from the conserved cysteine through the conserved F or W. The D gene is left open where the match is weak. Size values are once, few and many counts, or a class for expanded clones, and some rows have none.

cdr3_nt cdr3_aa v_call clone_size d_call j_call
TGTGCCAGCAGTTCACAGGGTTTCGCTGGAAACACCATATATTTT CASSSQGFAGNTIYF TRBV6-1 . . TRBJ1-3
TGTGCCAGCTCAACGACTAGTTCAGAGACCCAGTACTTC CASSTTSSETQYF TRBV18 . . TRBJ2-5
TGTGCCAGCAGTGAATATGGGACAGGGTCCTACAATGAGCAGTTCTTC CASSEYGTGSYNEQFF TRBV6-1 . TRBD1 TRBJ2-1
TGTGCCAGCAGTTACTCGGGAGGAAAAGGCACAGATACGCAGTATTTT CASSYSGGKGTDTQYF TRBV6-5 . . TRBJ2-3
TGTGCCAGCAGTCGACAGGCGTCCTACGAGCAGTACTTC CASSRQASYEQYF TRBV27 . . TRBJ2-7
TGTGCCAGCAGCTTAGGAGTCTCCCTGTCCTACAATGAGCAGTTCTTC CASSLGVSLSYNEQFF TRBV7-6 . . TRBJ2-1
TGTGCCAGCAGTTCCCCTAGCGTCGCTTCCTACAATGAGCAGTTCTTC CASSSPSVASYNEQFF TRBV25-1 . . TRBJ2-1
TGTGCCACCAGCAGAGGAACGGGGAGCTCCTACGAGCAGTACTTC CATSRGTGSSYEQYF TRBV15 few . TRBJ2-7
TGTGCCAGTAGTTTTACAGGGATGGATGAAAAACTGTTTTTT CASSFTGMDEKLFF TRBV19 . . TRBJ1-4
TGTGCCAGCAGCCCAGGGGAAGGGGAACAGCCCCAGCATTTT CASSPGEGEQPQHF TRBV5-8 . . TRBJ1-5
TGTGCCAGCAGCTTAGGGGGGCCCTACGAGCAGTACTTC CASSLGGPYEQYF TRBV7-8 . . TRBJ2-7